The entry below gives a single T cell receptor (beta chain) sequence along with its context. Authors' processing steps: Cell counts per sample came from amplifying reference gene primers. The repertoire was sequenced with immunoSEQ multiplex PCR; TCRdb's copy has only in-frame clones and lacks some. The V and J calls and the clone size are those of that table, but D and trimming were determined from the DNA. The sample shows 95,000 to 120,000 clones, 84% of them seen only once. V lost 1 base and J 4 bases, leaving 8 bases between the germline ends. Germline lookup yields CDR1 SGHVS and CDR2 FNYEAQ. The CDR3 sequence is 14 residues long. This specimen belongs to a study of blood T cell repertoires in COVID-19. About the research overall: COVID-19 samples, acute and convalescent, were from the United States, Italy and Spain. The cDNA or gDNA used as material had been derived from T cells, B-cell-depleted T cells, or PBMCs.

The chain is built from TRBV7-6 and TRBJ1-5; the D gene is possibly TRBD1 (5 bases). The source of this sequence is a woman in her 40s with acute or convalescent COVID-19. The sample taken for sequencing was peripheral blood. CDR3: CASSLGTSNQPQHF. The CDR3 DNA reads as TGTGCCAGCAGCTTAGGGACATCGAATCAGCCCCAGCATTTT.